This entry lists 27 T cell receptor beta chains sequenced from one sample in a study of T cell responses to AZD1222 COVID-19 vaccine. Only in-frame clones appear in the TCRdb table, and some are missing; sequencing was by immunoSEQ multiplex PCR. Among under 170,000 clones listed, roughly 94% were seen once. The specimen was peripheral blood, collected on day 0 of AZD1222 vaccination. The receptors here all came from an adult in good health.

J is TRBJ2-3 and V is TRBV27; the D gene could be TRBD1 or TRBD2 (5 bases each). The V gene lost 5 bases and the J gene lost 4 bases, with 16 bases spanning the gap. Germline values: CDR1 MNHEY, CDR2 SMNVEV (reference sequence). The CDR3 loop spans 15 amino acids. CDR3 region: CASSPQRGPADTQYF. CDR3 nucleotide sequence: TGTGCCAGCAGTCCCCAAAGGGGACCCGCAGATACGCAGTATTTT.

As DNA, the CDR3 is TGTGCCAGCAGCGCCCAGGGAGACAATGAGCAGTTCTTC. Its protein is CASSAQGDNEQFF. The chain is built from TRBV7-6 and TRBJ2-1; either TRBD1 or TRBD2 may fit D (5 bases each). The CDR3 is made up of 13 amino acids. Between the trimmed V and J ends, which lost 5 bases and 5 bases, there was a span of 10 bases. CDR1 and CDR2 (germline): SGHVS, FNYEAQ.

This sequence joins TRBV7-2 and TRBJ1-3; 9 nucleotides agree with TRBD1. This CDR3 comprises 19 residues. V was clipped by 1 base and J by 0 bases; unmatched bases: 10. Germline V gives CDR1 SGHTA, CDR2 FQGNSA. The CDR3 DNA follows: TGTGCCAGCAGCTTAGACAGGGGGCGTAAACCCCTCTCTGGAAACACCATATATTTT. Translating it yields CASSLDRGRKPLSGNTIYF.

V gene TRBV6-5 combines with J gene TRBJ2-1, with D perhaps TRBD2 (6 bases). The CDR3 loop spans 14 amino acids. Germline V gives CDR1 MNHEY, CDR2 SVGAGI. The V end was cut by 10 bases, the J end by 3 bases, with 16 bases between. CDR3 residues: CATLEGLNYNEQFF. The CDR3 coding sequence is TGTGCCACCCTCGAGGGACTTAACTACAATGAGCAGTTCTTC.

The CDR3 here is CASRTGWDPGELFF. In DNA, the CDR3 is TGTGCCAGCAGGACAGGGTGGGACCCCGGGGAGCTGTTTTTT. V and J are TRBV25-1 and TRBJ2-2; TRBD1 matches at 7 bases. The V and J ends lost 6 bases and 6 bases, in that order; junction bases with no gene match: 7. The CDR3 totals 14 residues. Germline V gene lookup returns CDR1 MGHDK and CDR2 SYGVNS.

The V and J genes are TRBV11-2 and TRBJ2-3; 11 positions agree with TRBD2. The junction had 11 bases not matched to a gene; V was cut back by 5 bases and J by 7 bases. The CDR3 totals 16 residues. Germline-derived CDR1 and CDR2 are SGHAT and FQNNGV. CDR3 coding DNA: TGTGCCAGCAGCACCCGACTAGCGGGATTTACCCATACGCAGTATTTT. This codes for CASSTRLAGFTHTQYF.

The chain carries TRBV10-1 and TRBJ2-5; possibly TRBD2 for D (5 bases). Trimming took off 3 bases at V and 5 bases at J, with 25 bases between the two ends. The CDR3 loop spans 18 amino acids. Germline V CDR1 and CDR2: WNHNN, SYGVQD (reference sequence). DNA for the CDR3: TGCGCCAGCAGTGAAGGGCGGGCGGGTTTGATTGGACGGGAGACCCAGTACTTC. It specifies CASSEGRAGLIGRETQYF.

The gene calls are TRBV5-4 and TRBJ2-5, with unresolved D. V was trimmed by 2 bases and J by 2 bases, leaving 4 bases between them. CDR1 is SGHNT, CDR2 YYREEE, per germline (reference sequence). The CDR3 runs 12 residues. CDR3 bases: TGTGCCAGCAGCTTTGGGCAAGAGACCCAGTACTTC. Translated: CASSFGQETQYF.

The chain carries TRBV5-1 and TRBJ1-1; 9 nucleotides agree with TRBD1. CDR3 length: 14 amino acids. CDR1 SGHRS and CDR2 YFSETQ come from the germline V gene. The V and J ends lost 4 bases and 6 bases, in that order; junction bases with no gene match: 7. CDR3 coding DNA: TGCGCCAGCAGCATACAACAGGGGGCCGCTGAAGCTTTCTTT. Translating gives CASSIQQGAAEAFF. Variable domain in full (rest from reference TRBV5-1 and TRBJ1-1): KAGVTQTPRYLIKTRGQQVTLSCSPISGHRSVSWYQQTPGQGLQFLFEYFSETQRNKGNFPGRFSGRQFSNSRSEMNVSTLELGDSALYLCASSIQQGAAEAFFGQGTRLTVV.

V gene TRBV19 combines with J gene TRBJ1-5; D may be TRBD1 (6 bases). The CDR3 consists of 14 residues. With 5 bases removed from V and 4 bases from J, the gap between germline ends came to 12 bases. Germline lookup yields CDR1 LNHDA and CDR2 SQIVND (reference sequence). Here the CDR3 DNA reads TGTGCCAGTAGTCTCATAGGACAGAATCAGCCCCAGCATTTT. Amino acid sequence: CASSLIGQNQPQHF.

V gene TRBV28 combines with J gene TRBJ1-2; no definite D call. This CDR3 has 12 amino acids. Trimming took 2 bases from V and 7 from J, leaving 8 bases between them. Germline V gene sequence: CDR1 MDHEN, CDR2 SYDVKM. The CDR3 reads CASSLQVGGYTF. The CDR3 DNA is TGTGCCAGCAGTTTACAAGTAGGTGGCTACACCTTC.

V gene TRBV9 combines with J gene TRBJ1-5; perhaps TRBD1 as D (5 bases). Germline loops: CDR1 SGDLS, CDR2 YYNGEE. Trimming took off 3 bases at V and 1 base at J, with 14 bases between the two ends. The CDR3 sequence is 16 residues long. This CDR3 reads CASSEGGQRSNQPQHF. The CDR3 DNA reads TGTGCCAGCAGCGAGGGAGGACAAAGGAGCAATCAGCCCCAGCATTTT.

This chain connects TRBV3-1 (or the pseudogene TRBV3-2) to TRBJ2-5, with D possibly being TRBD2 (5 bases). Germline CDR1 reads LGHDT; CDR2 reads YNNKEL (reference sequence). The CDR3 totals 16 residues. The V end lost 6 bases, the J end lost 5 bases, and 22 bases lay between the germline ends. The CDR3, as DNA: TGTGCCAGCAGGCCCACCATGAGGACTCTAGGGGAGACCCAGTACTTC. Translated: CASRPTMRTLGETQYF.

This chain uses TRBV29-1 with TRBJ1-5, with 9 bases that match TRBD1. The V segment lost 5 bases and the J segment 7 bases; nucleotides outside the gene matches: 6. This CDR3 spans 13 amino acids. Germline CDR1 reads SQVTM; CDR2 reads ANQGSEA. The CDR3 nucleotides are TGCAGCGTTTCTAGGGACAGGGACCAGCCCCAGCATTTT. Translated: CSVSRDRDQPQHF. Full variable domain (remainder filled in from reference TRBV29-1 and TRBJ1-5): SAVISQKPSRDICQRGTSLTIQCQVDSQVTMMFWYRQQPGQSLTLIATANQGSEATYESGFVIDKFPISRPNLTFSTLTVSNMSPEDSSIYLCSVSRDRDQPQHFGDGTRLSIL.

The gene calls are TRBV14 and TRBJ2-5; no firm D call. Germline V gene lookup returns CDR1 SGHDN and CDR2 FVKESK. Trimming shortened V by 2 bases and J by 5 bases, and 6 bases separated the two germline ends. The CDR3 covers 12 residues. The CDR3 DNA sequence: TGTGCCAGCAGCCAAAGTCTGGAGACCCAGTACTTC. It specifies CASSQSLETQYF. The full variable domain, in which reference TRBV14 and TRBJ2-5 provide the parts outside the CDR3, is EAGVTQFPSHSVIEKGQTVTLRCDPISGHDNLYWYRRVMGKEIKFLLHFVKESKQDESGMPNNRFLAERTGGTYSTLKVQPAELEDSGVYFCASSQSLETQYFGPGTRLLVL.

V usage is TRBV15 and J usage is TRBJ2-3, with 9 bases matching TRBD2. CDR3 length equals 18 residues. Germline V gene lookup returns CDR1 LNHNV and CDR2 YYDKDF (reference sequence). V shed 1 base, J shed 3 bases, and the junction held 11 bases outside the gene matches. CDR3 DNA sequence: TGTGCCACCAGCAGAGGAGGCGGGGGGGCCCCGGGAACAGATACGCAGTATTTT. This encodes CATSRGGGGAPGTDTQYF.

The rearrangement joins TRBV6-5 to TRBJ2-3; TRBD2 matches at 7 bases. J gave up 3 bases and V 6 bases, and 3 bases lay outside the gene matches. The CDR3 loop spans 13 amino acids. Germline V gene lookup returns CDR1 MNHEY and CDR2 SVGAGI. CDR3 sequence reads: CASRAGGTDTQYF. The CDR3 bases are TGTGCCAGCAGGGCCGGGGGGACAGATACGCAGTATTTT.

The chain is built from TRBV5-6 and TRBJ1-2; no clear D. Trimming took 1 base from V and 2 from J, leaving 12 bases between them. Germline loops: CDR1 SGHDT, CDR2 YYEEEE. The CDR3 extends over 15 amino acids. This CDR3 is CASSLLGGYNYGYTF. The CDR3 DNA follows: TGTGCCAGCAGCTTGTTAGGAGGGTACAACTATGGCTACACCTTC.

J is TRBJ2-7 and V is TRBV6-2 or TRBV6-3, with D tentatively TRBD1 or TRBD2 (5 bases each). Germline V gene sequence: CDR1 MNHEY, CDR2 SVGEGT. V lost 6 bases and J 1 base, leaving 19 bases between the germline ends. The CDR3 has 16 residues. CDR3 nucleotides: TGTGCCAGCAGCCGACGTTCCGGGACCCCATCCTACGAGCAGTACGTC. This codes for CASSRRSGTPSYEQYV.

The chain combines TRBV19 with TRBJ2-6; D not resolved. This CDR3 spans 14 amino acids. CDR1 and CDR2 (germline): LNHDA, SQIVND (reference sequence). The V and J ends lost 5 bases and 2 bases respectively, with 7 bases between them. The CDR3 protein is CASSSKAGANVLTF. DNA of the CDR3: TGTGCCAGTAGTTCAAAAGCTGGGGCCAACGTCCTGACTTTC.

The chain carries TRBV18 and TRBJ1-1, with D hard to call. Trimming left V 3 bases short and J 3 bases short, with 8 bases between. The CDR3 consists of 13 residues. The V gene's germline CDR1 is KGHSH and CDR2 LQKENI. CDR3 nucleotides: TGTGCCAGCTCACCTCGACTGGACACTGAAGCTTTCTTT. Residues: CASSPRLDTEAFF.

CDR3 coding DNA: TGTGCCAGCAGCCCTGGACAGGGAAATTCACCCCTCCACTTT. Its protein product is CASSPGQGNSPLHF. The chain couples TRBV5-8 to TRBJ1-6, with TRBD1 identical over 8 bases. The CDR3 covers 14 residues. J gave up 7 bases and V 4 bases, and 4 bases lay outside the gene matches. Germline V gives CDR1 SGHTS, CDR2 YDEGEE.

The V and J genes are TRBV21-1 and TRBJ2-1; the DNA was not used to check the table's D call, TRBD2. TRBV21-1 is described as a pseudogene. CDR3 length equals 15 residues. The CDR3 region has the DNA TGTGCCAGCAGTACCGGGACTAGCGGAAACAATGAGCAGTTCTTC. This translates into CASSTGTSGNNEQFF.

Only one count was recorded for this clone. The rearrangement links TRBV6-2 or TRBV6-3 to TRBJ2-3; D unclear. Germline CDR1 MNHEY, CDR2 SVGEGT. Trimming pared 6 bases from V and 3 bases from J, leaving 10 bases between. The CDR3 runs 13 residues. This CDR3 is CASSQTETDTQYF. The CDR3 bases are TGTGCCAGCAGCCAGACGGAAACAGATACGCAGTATTTT.

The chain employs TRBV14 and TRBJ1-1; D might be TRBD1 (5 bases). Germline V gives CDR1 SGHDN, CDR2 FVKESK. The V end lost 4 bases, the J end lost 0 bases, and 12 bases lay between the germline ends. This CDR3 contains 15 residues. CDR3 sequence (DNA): TGTGCCAGCAGCCGACAGAGCACTTTGAACACTGAAGCTTTCTTT. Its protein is CASSRQSTLNTEAFF. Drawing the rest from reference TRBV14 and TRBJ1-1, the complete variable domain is EAGVTQFPSHSVIEKGQTVTLRCDPISGHDNLYWYRRVMGKEIKFLLHFVKESKQDESGMPNNRFLAERTGGTYSTLKVQPAELEDSGVYFCASSRQSTLNTEAFFGQGTRLTVV.

CDR3 coding DNA: TGTGCCAGCACCCCGGACAGGGGAGGGGCCGGGGAGCTGTTTTTT. Its protein product is CASTPDRGGAGELFF. The rearrangement joins TRBV6-4 to TRBJ2-2; 9 nucleotides agree with TRBD1. J lost 6 bases, V lost 7 bases, and 9 bases had no gene match. The CDR3 consists of 15 residues. The germline CDR1 and CDR2 sequences are MRHNA and SNTAGT.

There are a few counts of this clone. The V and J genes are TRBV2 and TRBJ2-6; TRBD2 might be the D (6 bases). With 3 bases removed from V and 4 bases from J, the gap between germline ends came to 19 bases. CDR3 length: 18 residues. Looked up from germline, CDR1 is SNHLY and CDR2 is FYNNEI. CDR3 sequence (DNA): TGTGCCAGCAGTGATACCCTAGCGTCTTCTGTAGGGGCCAACGTCCTGACTTTC. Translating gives CASSDTLASSVGANVLTF. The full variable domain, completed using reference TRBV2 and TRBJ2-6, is EPEVTQTPSHQVTQMGQEVILRCVPISNHLYFYWYRQILGQKVEFLVSFYNNEISEKSEIFDDQFSVERPDGSNFTLKIRSTKLEDSAMYFCASSDTLASSVGANVLTFGAGSRLTVL.